These 4 T cell receptor beta chains were sequenced from one sample in a study of T cell clonality in common variable immunodeficiency. TCRdb's table, derived via immunoSEQ multiplex PCR, lists solely in-frame clones and lacks some. This sample has around 45,000 clones, each found more than once. The sequenced sample was peripheral blood mononuclear cells. These receptors all stem from a person aged 18-69 years in good health.

This clone was counted only a few times. The CDR3 end is not reached by the read, which stops 3 residues before it; the germline J gene fills it in. This sequence joins TRBV7-2 and TRBJ1-1; tentatively, D is TRBD1 (6 bases). This CDR3 comprises 14 residues. Germline-derived CDR1 and CDR2 are SGHTA and FQGNSA. CDR3 DNA (partial): TGTGCCAGCAGTGAACAGGGAAGTTCCTACGAG. The encoded protein is CASSEQGSSYE. The CDR3 in its entirety is CASSEQGSSYEAFF.

At least ten counts were recorded for this clone. The read ends 3 residues shy of where the CDR3 ends; the end is completed using the germline J gene. The chain employs TRBV6-1 and TRBJ1-1; no firm D call. The length of the CDR3 is 15 residues. Trimming stripped 4 bases from V and 1 base from J, with 13 bases between. CDR1 is MNHNS and CDR2 is SASEGT in the germline V gene. Incomplete CDR3 DNA: TGTGCCAGCAGTGGCGTCGGGGTGAGGAACACTGAA. This gives the protein CASSGVGVRNTE. The full CDR3 reads CASSGVGVRNTEAFF.

This clone was detected many times. The read ends 3 residues shy of where the CDR3 ends; the end is completed using the germline J gene. The chain is built from TRBV19 and TRBJ1-1; D perhaps matches TRBD1 (6 bases). Germline values: CDR1 LNHDA, CDR2 SQIVND (reference sequence). The CDR3 contains 17 residues. The V end lost 3 bases, the J end lost 0 bases, and 17 bases lay between the germline ends. CDR3 amino acids: CASSIRGEGLMNTEAFF. The CDR3 bases that were read are TGTGCCAGTAGTATCAGGGGAGAAGGGCTCATGAACACTGAA.

This clone was seen at least ten times. One end of the junction varies from germline; a read error may be responsible. Read coverage stops 3 residues before the CDR3 terminus; the germline J gene supplies the remainder. The chain combines TRBV4-2 with TRBJ1-2; D might be TRBD1 (5 bases). Germline values: CDR1 LGHNA, CDR2 YNFKEQ. The CDR3 has 14 amino acids. The CDR3 sequence: CASSQDAAGLGYTF. The DNA read from the CDR3 is TGCGCCAGCAGCCAAGATGCGGCGGGGCTTGGC.